This entry lists 17 T cell receptor beta chains sequenced from one sample in a study of kidney transplant recipient with SARS-CoV-2 infection. TCRdb re-analysed the reads in MiXCR, keeping a single row per CDR3 protein. The sample includes 200,000 to 300,000 distinct CDR3 sequences, under 35% of them seen just once. This specimen was a blood sample, taken at baseline and on day 111 from a kidney transplant recipient. These receptors originate from a male patient in his thirties who had COVID-19 and was a kidney transplant recipient. A subset of T cells may come from the graft donor.

The sample holds a few counts of this clonotype. The V and J genes are TRBV20-1 and TRBJ2-3; 9 bases align to TRBD2. The CDR3 extends over 15 amino acids. Germline loops: CDR1 DFQATT, CDR2 SNEGSKA (reference sequence). With 3 bases clipped from V and 3 bases from J, the junction kept 7 bases outside the gene matches. CDR3: CSASIPRGGTDTQYF. The DNA of the CDR3 is TGCAGTGCTAGTATACCGCGGGGGGGTACAGATACGCAGTATTTT.

With respect to this clonotype: A much larger clone sits a single nucleotide away, making a read error possible. The genes are TRBV5-6 and TRBJ1-2, with D hard to call. Trimming cost V 7 bases and J 4 bases, with 23 bases left between them. Germline CDR1 is SGHDT and CDR2 is YYEEEE. The CDR3 runs to 16 residues. CDR3 bases: TGTGCCAGCGTGTCGTTCGATAGTCGAAAGACCTATGGCTACACCTTC. Protein: CASVSFDSRKTYGYTF.

In this sample, this clonotype turned up once. This may arise from a read error, as a much more abundant clone is one base away. This chain links TRBV28 with TRBJ2-1, with 12 bases aligning to TRBD2. The CDR3 covers 16 residues. Germline CDR1 and CDR2: MDHEN and SYDVKM. The CDR3 spells CTSSPLTSGRLNEQFF. The CDR3 nucleotides read TGTACCAGCAGTCCCTTGACTAGCGGGAGACTAAATGAGCAGTTCTTC.

The chain employs TRBV7-2 and TRBJ2-3; a weak D match, TRBD2 (5 bases). V lost 0 bases to trimming and J lost 2 bases, with 9 bases between them. Germline V CDR1 and CDR2: SGHTA, FQGNSA. There are 15 residues in the CDR3. The CDR3 spells CASSLAGVSTDTQYF. CDR3 DNA: TGTGCCAGCAGCTTAGCGGGAGTGTCCACAGATACGCAGTATTTT.

At least ten counts were recorded for this clonotype. CDR3 sequence: CASSLEATSRKTYGYTF. In nucleotides, the CDR3 is TGCGCCAGCAGTCTCGAGGCCACTTCTAGAAAGACCTATGGCTACACCTTC. The rearrangement joins TRBV10-2 to TRBJ1-2; D gene uncertain. Germline V gene lookup returns CDR1 WSHSY and CDR2 SAAADI. The V end was cut by 5 bases, the J end by 4 bases, with 23 bases between. The CDR3 runs to 17 residues.

This clonotype was seen many times. This chain joins TRBV3-1 and TRBJ1-1; D unclear. Germline-derived CDR1 and CDR2 are LGHDT and YNNKEL (reference sequence). Between the trimmed V and J ends, which lost 5 bases and 4 bases, there was a span of 23 bases. This CDR3 comprises 17 residues. The CDR3: CASSGDSPISIRTEAFF. The DNA for the CDR3 is TGTGCCAGCAGCGGGGATAGTCCCATTTCAATTCGCACTGAAGCTTTCTTT.

This clonotype was found many times. The V and J genes are TRBV6-5 and TRBJ1-2; 7 bases align to TRBD1. The germline CDR1 and CDR2 sequences are MNHEY and SVGAGI. The V and J ends lost 7 bases and 3 bases, in that order; junction bases with no gene match: 11. This CDR3 is 15 amino acids long. CDR3 sequence (DNA): TGTGCCAGCAACGCCGACAGGGACGAGGACTATGGCTACACCTTC. Its translation is CASNADRDEDYGYTF.

Comments on this clonotype: A much larger clonotype is one base distant, so this may be a read error. V is TRBV19 and J is TRBJ1-2, with a tentative D call TRBD1 (5 bases). The V end lost 5 bases, the J end lost 4 bases, and 23 bases lay between the germline ends. The CDR3 covers 17 residues. Germline loops: CDR1 LNHDA, CDR2 SQIVND (reference sequence). The chain's CDR3 is CASSADRTYRKTYGYTF. CDR3 DNA sequence: TGTGCCAGTAGTGCGGACCGGACATATCGAAAGACCTATGGCTACACCTTC. Full variable domain (outside the CDR3, taken from reference TRBV19 and TRBJ1-2): DGGITQSPKYLFRKEGQNVTLSCEQNLNHDAMYWYRQDPGQGLRLIYYSQIVNDFQKGDIAEGYSVSREKKESFPLTVTSAQKNPTAFYLCASSADRTYRKTYGYTFGSGTRLTVV.

In its sample, this clonotype was seen once. This may be a read error: a much more frequent sequence differs by one nucleotide. The gene calls are TRBV19 and TRBJ1-2; no clear D. Germline V gene lookup returns CDR1 LNHDA and CDR2 SQIVND (reference sequence). The CDR3 runs 17 residues. CDR3 loop: CASSINQTNRKTYGHTF. The DNA for the CDR3 is TGTGCCAGTAGTATAAATCAGACAAATCGAAAGACCTATGGCCACACCTTC. Filled out from reference TRBV19 and TRBJ1-2, the complete variable domain reads DGGITQSPKYLFRKEGQNVTLSCEQNLNHDAMYWYRQDPGQGLRLIYYSQIVNDFQKGDIAEGYSVSREKKESFPLTVTSAQKNPTAFYLCASSINQTNRKTYGHTFGSGTRLTVV.

This clonotype was seen many times. V usage is TRBV12-3 or TRBV12-4 and J usage is TRBJ2-2; TRBD2 aligns across 9 bases. J was trimmed by 11 bases and V by 3 bases; bases with no gene match: 10. This CDR3 is 15 amino acids long. CDR3 bases: TGTGCCAGCAGTTTTGGCGGGAGGGAACCGGGCGAGCTGTTTTTT. Protein: CASSFGGREPGELFF.

This clonotype was seen at least ten times. The chain combines TRBV6-5 with TRBJ1-4; D remains unclear. From germline, CDR1 is MNHEY and CDR2 SVGAGI. The V and J ends lost 0 bases and 11 bases respectively, with 13 bases between them. CDR3 size: 14 residues. As DNA, the CDR3 is TGTGCCAGCAGTTACTCGAGGTGGACCGGGAAACTGTTTTTT. This translates into CASSYSRWTGKLFF.

The chain carries TRBV7-2 and TRBJ2-4, with D unclear. Germline loops: CDR1 SGHTA, CDR2 FQGNSA. This CDR3 has 16 amino acids. The V end was cut by 5 bases, the J end by 0 bases, with 14 bases between. CDR3 loop: CASSPTTWGAKNIQYF. The CDR3 nucleotides are TGTGCCAGCAGCCCGACAACGTGGGGAGCCAAAAACATTCAGTACTTC.

This clonotype has ten or more counts. The V gene is TRBV2, the J gene TRBJ1-1; D gene unclear. The CDR3 is 14 residues long. V was clipped by 7 bases and J by 1 base, with 13 bases between them. Germline V gene lookup returns CDR1 SNHLY and CDR2 FYNNEI. The CDR3 protein is CASKMRVGNTEAFF. The CDR3 DNA reads TGTGCCAGCAAGATGAGGGTTGGGAACACTGAAGCTTTCTTT.

The sample holds many counts of this clonotype. The rearrangement joins TRBV20-1 to TRBJ2-7; D not certain. V was cut by 2 bases and J by 0 bases, with 11 bases left in between. Per the germline V gene, CDR1 is DFQATT and CDR2 is SNEGSKA (reference sequence). The CDR3 loop spans 14 amino acids. CDR3 residues: CSARLQRSSYEQYF. The CDR3 DNA sequence: TGCAGTGCTAGATTACAAAGGAGCTCCTACGAGCAGTACTTC.

This clonotype was observed many times. The rearrangement joins TRBV2 to TRBJ2-2; 11 nucleotides align to TRBD1. The CDR3 sequence is 17 residues long. The V and J ends lost 6 bases and 2 bases, in that order; junction bases with no gene match: 8. Germline loops: CDR1 SNHLY, CDR2 FYNNEI. For the CDR3, the DNA is TGTGCCAGCAGGGGGACAGGGGGATCTCTCAACACCGGGGAGCTGTTTTTT. This sequence encodes CASRGTGGSLNTGELFF.

Comment on this clonotype: A read error may be the cause here, since a much bigger clone is one base away. The chain carries TRBV28 and TRBJ1-5; D is unresolved. CDR1 is MDHEN and CDR2 is SYDVKM in the germline V gene. This CDR3 is built from 12 residues. The V end lost 2 bases, the J end lost 5 bases, and 4 bases lay between the germline ends. DNA of the CDR3: TGTGCCAGCAGTTTAAGCGATCAGCCCCAGCATTTT. It specifies CASSLSDQPQHF.

This clonotype was detected ten times or more. This chain connects TRBV20-1 to TRBJ2-7; D is possibly TRBD2 (6 bases). The CDR3 contains 13 residues. Trimming removed 6 bases at V and 0 bases at J, with 12 bases between. CDR1 DFQATT and CDR2 SNEGSKA come from the germline V gene (reference sequence). CDR3 sequence (DNA): TGCAGTGCCAGCTCCGGGAGCTCCTACGAGCAGTACTTC. This translates into CSASSGSSYEQYF.